This T cell receptor (beta chain) emerged from a study of somatic mutations in cytotoxic T cells in rheumatoid arthritis. About the study: Purity of nearly 100% was reached when some V beta antibody-stained T-cell populations were flow-sorted, including V beta1+ cells sequenced for TCRB.

This clone was picked up one time. As healthy controls, the study included blood donors who had a median age of about 56 years (range roughly 21-75) and were less than 65% female. The study pulled out CD4+ and CD8+ cells with positive magnetic bead selection and then checked their purity by flow cytometry. The method was immunoSEQ multiplex PCR; TCRdb's version includes in-frame clones alone and lacks a portion of them. The sample yields roughly 7,800 clones, 75% seen once. The specimen was CD8+ T cells sorted from blood. The TCR comes from a woman in her forties or fifties in good health.

The DNA of the CDR3 is TGTGCCAGCAGCTTTCTTATTTCCGAGCAGTACTTC. Protein product: CASSFLISEQYF. This rearrangement joins TRBV7-9 to TRBJ2-7; no reliable D call. The V end lost 3 bases, the J end lost 6 bases, and 9 bases lay between the germline ends. Germline V gives CDR1 SEHNR, CDR2 FQNEAQ (reference sequence). The CDR3 has 12 amino acids.